This TCR beta chain was recorded in a study of tumor-infiltrating lymphocytes in localized non-small cell lung cancer. Study context: Several tumor histologies, both smoking statuses, and some post-neoadjuvant chemotherapy samples were included. Each patient gave resected tumor and non-adjacent uninvolved lung tissue.

On this clone itself: Its antigen is unidentified.

Germline CDR1 reads SNHLY; CDR2 reads FYNNEI. The CDR3 extends over 13 amino acids. The V end lost 3 bases, the J end lost 6 bases, and 11 bases lay between the germline ends. TCRdb's table, derived via immunoSEQ multiplex PCR, lists solely in-frame clones and lacks some. The sample lists approximately 4,800 clones, approximately 94% occurring once. Overall study results and limits: Only some patients had TCR sequencing, depending on available tissue. Different pieces of the same tissue were used for each assay.

Sequenced input: uninvolved lung tissue not adjacent to the tumor. The receptor was isolated from a human donor with non-small cell lung cancer. The chain is built from TRBV2 and TRBJ1-2, with no clear D. CDR3 in DNA: TGTGCCAGCAGTGACGGGGTAGCAAATGGCTACACCTTC. This codes for CASSDGVANGYTF.